This T cell receptor (beta chain) was captured in a study of blood T cell repertoires in COVID-19. Overall study: Samples taken during acute and convalescent COVID-19 were collected in the United States, Italy and Spain. From T cells, B-cell-depleted T cells, or PBMCs came the material, which was cDNA or gDNA.

In the authors' methods: Estimation of nucleated cell counts was performed using reference gene primer amplification. Sequenced by immunoSEQ multiplex PCR; TCRdb stores in-frame clones only, minus some. The V and J calls and clone size come from that table; D and trimming were worked out from the DNA. The table includes roughly 250,000 clones, around four fifths detected once. The length of the CDR3 is 15 residues. The ends were cut back, 4 bases at V and 0 bases at J, with 10 bases in the middle. Germline loops: CDR1 SNHLY, CDR2 FYNNEI. What was sequenced was peripheral blood. This chain uses TRBV2 with TRBJ2-1; D not resolved. The sequence came from a woman aged 80 or older with acute or convalescent COVID-19. The CDR3: CASSVYPSSYNEQFF. In DNA form, the CDR3 reads TGTGCCAGCAGTGTCTACCCGAGCTCCTACAATGAGCAGTTCTTC.